The 2 T cell receptor beta chains below come from one sample, sequenced in a study of cytomegalovirus exposure and HLA in healthy donors. Primers: 60 Vbeta forward and 13 Jbeta reverse. The table came from immunoSEQ multiplex PCR; TCRdb's copy has only in-frame clones and leaves some out. The table shows approximately 160,000 clones, with around 82% occurring only once. Sequences were obtained from PBMCs. The receptors shown here come from a boy between 2 and 10 years old in good health and CMV-seronegative.

This clone was seen a handful of times. V is TRBV5-6 and J is TRBJ1-1, with TRBD1 identical over 7 bases. After removal of 4 bases from V and 4 bases from J, the junction contained 7 bases not matched to a gene. The CDR3 extends over 14 amino acids. The germline gives CDR1 SGHDT, CDR2 YYEEEE. The DNA for the CDR3 is TGTGCCAGCAGCCATGGACAGGTGGGCACTGAAGCTTTCTTT. It is translated as CASSHGQVGTEAFF.

This chain links TRBV6-1 with TRBJ1-5; perhaps TRBD1 as D (5 bases). Germline V lookup: CDR1 MNHNS, CDR2 SASEGT. This CDR3 contains 15 residues. V lost 2 bases to trimming and J lost 4 bases, with 12 bases between them. CDR3 region: CASSESSGWNQPQHF. The CDR3 DNA sequence: TGTGCCAGCAGTGAAAGTTCAGGGTGGAATCAGCCCCAGCATTTT.